This T cell receptor (beta chain) came from a study of shared clonotypes between healthy human individuals. Profiling relied on immunoSEQ multiplex PCR, and the TCRdb table lists in-frame clones only, not all of them. This repertoire shows a few million clones, just over 90% found once; its top ten account for 1.5% to 2%. Terminally differentiated effector memory CD45RA+ cells were excluded from the naive CD8 cells, which were CD45RO-negative and positively selected for CCR7. On this clone: Other DNA sequences in this specimen translate into the identical CDR3.

The material sequenced was naive CD8+ T cells from PBMCs. This TCR was sampled from a young man in good health. Some clones in this sample may be carry-over from other donors' samples.

In nucleotides, the CDR3 is TGTGCCAGCAGTTTCTTGGCAGATACGCAGTATTTT. This sequence encodes CASSFLADTQYF. The chain carries TRBV27 and TRBJ2-3; D remains unclear. The CDR3 is made up of 12 amino acids. The germline V gene has CDR1 MNHEY and CDR2 SMNVEV (reference sequence). The V end lost 3 bases, the J end lost 4 bases, and 5 bases lay between the germline ends.